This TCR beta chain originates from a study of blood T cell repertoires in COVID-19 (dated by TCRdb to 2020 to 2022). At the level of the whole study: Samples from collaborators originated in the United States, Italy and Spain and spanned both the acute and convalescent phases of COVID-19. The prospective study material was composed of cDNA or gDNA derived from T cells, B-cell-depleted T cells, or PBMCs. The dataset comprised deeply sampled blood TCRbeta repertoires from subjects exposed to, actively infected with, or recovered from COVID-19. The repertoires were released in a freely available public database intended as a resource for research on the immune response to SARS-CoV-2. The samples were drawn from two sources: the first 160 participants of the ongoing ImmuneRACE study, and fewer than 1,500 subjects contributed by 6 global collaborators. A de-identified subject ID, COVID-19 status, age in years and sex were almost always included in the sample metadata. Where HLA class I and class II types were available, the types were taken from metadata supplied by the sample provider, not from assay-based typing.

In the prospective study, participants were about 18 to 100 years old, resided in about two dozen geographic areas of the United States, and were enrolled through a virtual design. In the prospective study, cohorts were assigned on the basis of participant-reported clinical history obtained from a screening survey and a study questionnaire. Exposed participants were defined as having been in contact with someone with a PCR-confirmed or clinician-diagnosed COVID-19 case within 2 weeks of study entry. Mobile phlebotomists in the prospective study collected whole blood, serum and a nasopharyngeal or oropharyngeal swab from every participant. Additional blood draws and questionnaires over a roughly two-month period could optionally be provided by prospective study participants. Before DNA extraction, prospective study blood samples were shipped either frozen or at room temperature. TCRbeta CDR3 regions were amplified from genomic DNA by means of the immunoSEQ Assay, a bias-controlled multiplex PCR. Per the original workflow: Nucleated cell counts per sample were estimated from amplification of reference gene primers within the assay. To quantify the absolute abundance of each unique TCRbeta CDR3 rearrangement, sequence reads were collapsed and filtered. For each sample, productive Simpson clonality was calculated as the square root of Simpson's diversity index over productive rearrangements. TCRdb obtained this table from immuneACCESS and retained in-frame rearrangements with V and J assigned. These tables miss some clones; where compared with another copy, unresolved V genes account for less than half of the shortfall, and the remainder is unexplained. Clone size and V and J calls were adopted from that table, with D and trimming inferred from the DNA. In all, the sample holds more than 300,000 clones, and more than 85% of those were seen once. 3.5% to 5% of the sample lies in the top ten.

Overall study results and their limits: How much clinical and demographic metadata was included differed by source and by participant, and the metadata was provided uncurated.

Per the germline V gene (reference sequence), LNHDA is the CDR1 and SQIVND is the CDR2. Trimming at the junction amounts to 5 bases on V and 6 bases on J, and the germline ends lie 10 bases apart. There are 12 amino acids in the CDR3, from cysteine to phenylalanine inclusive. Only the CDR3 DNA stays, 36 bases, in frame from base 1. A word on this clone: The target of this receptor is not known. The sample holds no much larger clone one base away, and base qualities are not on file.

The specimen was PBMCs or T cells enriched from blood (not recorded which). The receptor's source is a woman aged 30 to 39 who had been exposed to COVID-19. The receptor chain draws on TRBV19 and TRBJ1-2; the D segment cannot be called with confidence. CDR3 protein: CASSGSQNGYTF. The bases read TGTGCCAGTAGTGGTTCACAGAATGGCTACACCTTC.